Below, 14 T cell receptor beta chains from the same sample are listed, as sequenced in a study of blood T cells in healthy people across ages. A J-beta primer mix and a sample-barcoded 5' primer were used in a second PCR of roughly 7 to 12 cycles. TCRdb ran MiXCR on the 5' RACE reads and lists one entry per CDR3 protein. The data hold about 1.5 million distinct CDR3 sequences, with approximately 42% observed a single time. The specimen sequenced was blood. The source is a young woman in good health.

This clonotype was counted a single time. The CDR3 DNA reads TGCAGCGCTTGGACAGGGAATAATGAGCAGTACTTC. It is translated as CSAWTGNNEQYF. The chain joins TRBV29-1 to TRBJ2-5, with TRBD1 matching over 8 bases. V lost 7 bases, J lost 11 bases, and 12 bases stayed unmatched. From germline, CDR1 is SQVTM and CDR2 ANQGSEA. The CDR3 length is 12 residues.

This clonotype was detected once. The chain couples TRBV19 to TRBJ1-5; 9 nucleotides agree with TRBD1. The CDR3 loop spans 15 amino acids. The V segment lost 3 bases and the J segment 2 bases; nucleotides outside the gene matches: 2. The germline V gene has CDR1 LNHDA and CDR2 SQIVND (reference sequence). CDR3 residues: CASSMGQGGNQPQHF. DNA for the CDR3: TGTGCCAGTAGTATGGGACAGGGAGGCAATCAGCCCCAGCATTTT. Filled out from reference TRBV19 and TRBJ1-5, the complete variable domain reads DGGITQSPKYLFRKEGQNVTLSCEQNLNHDAMYWYRQDPGQGLRLIYYSQIVNDFQKGDIAEGYSVSREKKESFPLTVTSAQKNPTAFYLCASSMGQGGNQPQHFGDGTRLSIL.

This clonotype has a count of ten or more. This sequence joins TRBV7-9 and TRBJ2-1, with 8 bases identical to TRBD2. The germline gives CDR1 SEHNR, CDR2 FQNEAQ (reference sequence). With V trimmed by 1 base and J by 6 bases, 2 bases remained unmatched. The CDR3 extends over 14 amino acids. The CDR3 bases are TGTGCCAGCAGCTTAGGACTAGCGAGCAATGAGCAGTTCTTC. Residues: CASSLGLASNEQFF. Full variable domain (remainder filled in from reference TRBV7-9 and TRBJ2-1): DTGVSQNPRHKITKRGQNVTFRCDPISEHNRLYWYRQTLGQGPEFLTYFQNEAQLEKSRLLSDRFSAERPKGSFSTLEIQRTEQGDSAMYLCASSLGLASNEQFFGPGTRLTVL.

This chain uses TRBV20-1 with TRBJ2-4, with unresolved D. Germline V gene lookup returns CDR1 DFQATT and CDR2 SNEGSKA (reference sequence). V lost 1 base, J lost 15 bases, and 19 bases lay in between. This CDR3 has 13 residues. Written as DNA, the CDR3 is TGCAGTGCTAGAGTGAAATTCCAAGAGACCCGGTACTTC. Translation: CSARVKFQETRYF.

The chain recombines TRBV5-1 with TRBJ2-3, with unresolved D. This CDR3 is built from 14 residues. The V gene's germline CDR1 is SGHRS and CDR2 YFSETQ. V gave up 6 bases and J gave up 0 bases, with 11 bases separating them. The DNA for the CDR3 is TGCGCCAGCAACAAGGTCCCTAGCACAGATACGCAGTATTTT. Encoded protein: CASNKVPSTDTQYF.

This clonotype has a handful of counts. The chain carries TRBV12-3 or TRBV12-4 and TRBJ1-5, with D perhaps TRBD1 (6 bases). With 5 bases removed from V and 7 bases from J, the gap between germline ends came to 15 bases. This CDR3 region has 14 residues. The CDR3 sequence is CASSPPDSWQPQHF. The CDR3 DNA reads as TGTGCCAGCAGTCCCCCGGACAGTTGGCAGCCCCAGCATTTT.

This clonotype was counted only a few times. The CDR3, as DNA: TGTGCCAGCTCACGAGGGACTAGCGGGAAAGGTAATGAGCAGTTCTTC. Its translation: CASSRGTSGKGNEQFF. The rearrangement links TRBV18 to TRBJ2-1, with TRBD2 matching 13 bases. Germline V gene lookup returns CDR1 KGHSH and CDR2 LQKENI. This CDR3 is built from 16 residues. The V and J ends lost 4 bases and 7 bases, in that order; junction bases with no gene match: 7.

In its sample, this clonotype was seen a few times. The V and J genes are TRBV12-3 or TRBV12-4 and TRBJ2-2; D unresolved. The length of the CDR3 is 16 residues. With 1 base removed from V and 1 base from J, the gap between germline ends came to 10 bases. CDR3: CASSLVLTMNTGELFF. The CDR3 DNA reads TGTGCCAGCAGTTTAGTGTTGACAATGAACACCGGGGAGCTGTTTTTT.

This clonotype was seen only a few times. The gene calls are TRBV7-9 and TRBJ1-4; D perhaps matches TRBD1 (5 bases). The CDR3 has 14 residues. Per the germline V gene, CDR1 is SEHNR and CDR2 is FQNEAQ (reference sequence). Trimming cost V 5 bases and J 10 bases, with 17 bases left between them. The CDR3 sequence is CASSHDSVHGKLFF. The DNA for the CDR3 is TGTGCCAGCAGCCATGACAGTGTCCACGGAAAACTGTTTTTT.

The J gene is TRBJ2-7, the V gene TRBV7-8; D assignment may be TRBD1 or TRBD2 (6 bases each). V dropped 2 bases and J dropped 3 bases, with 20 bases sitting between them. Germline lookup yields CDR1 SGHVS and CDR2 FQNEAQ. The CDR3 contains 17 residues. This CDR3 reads CASSLKGQWGAFYEQYF. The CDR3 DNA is TGTGCCAGCAGCTTAAAAGGCCAGTGGGGGGCCTTCTACGAGCAGTACTTC.

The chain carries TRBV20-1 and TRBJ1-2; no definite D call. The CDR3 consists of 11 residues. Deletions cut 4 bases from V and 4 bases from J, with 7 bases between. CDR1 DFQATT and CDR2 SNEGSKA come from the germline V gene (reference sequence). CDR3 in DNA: TGCAGTGCTAAGGTAGTCTATGGCTACACCTTC. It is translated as CSAKVVYGYTF.

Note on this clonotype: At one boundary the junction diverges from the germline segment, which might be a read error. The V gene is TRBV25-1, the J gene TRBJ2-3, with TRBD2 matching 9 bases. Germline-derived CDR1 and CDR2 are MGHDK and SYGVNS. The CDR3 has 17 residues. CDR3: CASSELISGTSTGTQYF. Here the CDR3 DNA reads TGTGCCAGCAGTGAATTAATAAGCGGGACTAGCACAGGTACGCAGTATTTT.

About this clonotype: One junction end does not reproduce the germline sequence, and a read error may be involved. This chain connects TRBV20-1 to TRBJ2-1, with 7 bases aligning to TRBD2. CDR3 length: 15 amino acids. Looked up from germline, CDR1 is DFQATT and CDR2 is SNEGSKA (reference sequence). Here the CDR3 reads CSARFGRAGFYEQLF. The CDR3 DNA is TGCAGTGCTAGATTTGGGCGAGCGGGGTTCTATGAGCAGTTGTTC.

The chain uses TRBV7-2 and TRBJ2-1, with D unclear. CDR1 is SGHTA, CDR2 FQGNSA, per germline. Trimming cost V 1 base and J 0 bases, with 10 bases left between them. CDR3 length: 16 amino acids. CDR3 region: CASSLVRMSSYNEQFF. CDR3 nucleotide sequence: TGTGCCAGCAGCTTAGTCCGCATGAGCTCCTACAATGAGCAGTTCTTC.